This is a list of T cell receptor beta chains from one sample in a study of cytomegalovirus exposure and HLA in healthy donors. Assay used: immunoSEQ multiplex PCR; TCRdb lists only in-frame clones, some missing. The repertoire includes roughly 190,000 clones, over 80% of them detected once, and around 1.2% sits in the top ten. Sequenced sample: PBMCs. These receptors all come from a man between 25 and 39 years old in good health and CMV-seronegative. CDR3s include the opening cysteine and the closing phenylalanine or tryptophan. The D gene is left open where the match is weak. Expanded clones are given a class, and other clones once, few, many or no size at all.

d_call: NA; clone_size: NA; j_call: TRBJ2-7; v_call: TRBV18; cdr3_length: 12; cdr3_aa: CASSLHRDEQYF; cdr3_nt: TGTGCCAGCTCACTTCACAGGGACGAGCAGTACTTC
d_call: NA; clone_size: NA; j_call: TRBJ2-6; v_call: TRBV28; cdr3_length: 15; cdr3_aa: CASSIGGAGANVLTF; cdr3_nt: TGTGCCAGCAGCATAGGGGGGGCTGGGGCCAACGTCCTGACTTTC
d_call: TRBD1; clone_size: NA; j_call: TRBJ1-4; v_call: TRBV10-2; cdr3_length: 16; cdr3_aa: CASSGSRGQGTEKLFF; cdr3_nt: TGCGCCAGCAGTGGCTCTAGGGGACAGGGAACTGAAAAACTGTTTTTT
d_call: NA; clone_size: NA; j_call: TRBJ1-1; v_call: TRBV4-1; cdr3_length: 15; cdr3_aa: CASSQVLGARTEAFF; cdr3_nt: TGCGCCAGCAGCCAAGTCTTGGGGGCGAGAACTGAAGCTTTCTTT
d_call: NA; clone_size: NA; j_call: TRBJ1-5; v_call: TRBV6-5; cdr3_length: 13; cdr3_aa: CASSSGGVSAQHF; cdr3_nt: TGTGCCAGCAGTTCAGGAGGGGTCTCAGCCCAGCATTTT
d_call: TRBD1; clone_size: NA; j_call: TRBJ1-2; v_call: TRBV28; cdr3_length: 14; cdr3_aa: CASSPRDSYYGYTF; cdr3_nt: TGTGCCAGCAGTCCCCGGGACAGTTACTATGGCTACACCTTC
d_call: NA; clone_size: NA; j_call: TRBJ1-5; v_call: TRBV7-6; cdr3_length: 14; cdr3_aa: CASSLGTENQPQHF; cdr3_nt: TGTGCCAGCAGCTTAGGGACAGAGAATCAGCCCCAGCATTTT
d_call: TRBD1; clone_size: NA; j_call: TRBJ1-1; v_call: TRBV2; cdr3_length: 13; cdr3_aa: CASTPTGYTEAFF; cdr3_nt: TGTGCCAGCACCCCGACAGGGTACACTGAAGCTTTCTTT
d_call: NA; clone_size: NA; j_call: TRBJ1-1; v_call: TRBV5-6; cdr3_length: 14; cdr3_aa: CASSPLDRITEAFF; cdr3_nt: TGTGCCAGCAGCCCCCTAGACAGGATCACTGAAGCTTTCTTT
d_call: NA; clone_size: few; j_call: TRBJ2-5; v_call: TRBV10-1; cdr3_length: 9; cdr3_aa: CASRPGNYF; cdr3_nt: TGCGCCAGCAGGCCAGGGAATTACTTC
d_call: NA; clone_size: NA; j_call: TRBJ2-3; v_call: TRBV9; cdr3_length: 16; cdr3_aa: CASSVVGSGSSGTQYF; cdr3_nt: TGTGCCAGCAGCGTAGTTGGTAGCGGCTCATCAGGTACGCAGTATTTT
d_call: TRBD1; clone_size: NA; j_call: TRBJ1-4; v_call: TRBV19; cdr3_length: 15; cdr3_aa: CASSPPGTGNEKLFF; cdr3_nt: TGTGCCAGTAGTCCCCCCGGGACAGGTAATGAAAAACTGTTTTTT
d_call: TRBD2; clone_size: NA; j_call: TRBJ2-3; v_call: TRBV28; cdr3_length: 19; cdr3_aa: CASSPHPRLAGVKTDTQYF; cdr3_nt: TGTGCCAGCAGTCCCCACCCTCGACTAGCGGGAGTTAAAACAGATACGCAGTATTTT
d_call: TRBD1; clone_size: NA; j_call: TRBJ2-1; v_call: TRBV18; cdr3_length: 16; cdr3_aa: CASSPRGQGDRNEQFF; cdr3_nt: TGTGCCAGCTCACCGAGAGGACAGGGGGATAGGAATGAGCAGTTCTTC
d_call: NA; clone_size: NA; j_call: TRBJ2-7; v_call: TRBV30; cdr3_length: 12; cdr3_aa: CAWGHLSYEQYF; cdr3_nt: TGTGCCTGGGGACACCTCTCCTACGAGCAGTACTTC
d_call: NA; clone_size: NA; j_call: TRBJ1-4; v_call: TRBV10-3; cdr3_length: 16; cdr3_aa: CAISEAWDPREEKLFF; cdr3_nt: TGTGCCATCAGTGAAGCGTGGGACCCCCGGGAGGAAAAACTGTTTTTT
d_call: TRBD2; clone_size: NA; j_call: TRBJ2-7; v_call: TRBV9; cdr3_length: 15; cdr3_aa: CASSVGLAGLREQYF; cdr3_nt: TGTGCCAGCAGCGTCGGACTAGCGGGCCTACGGGAGCAGTACTTC
d_call: NA; clone_size: NA; j_call: TRBJ2-1; v_call: TRBV21-1; cdr3_length: 14; cdr3_aa: CASTKSLAYNEQFF; cdr3_nt: TGTGCCAGCACCAAATCACTAGCCTACAATGAGCAGTTCTTC
d_call: NA; clone_size: NA; j_call: TRBJ1-5; v_call: TRBV6-5; cdr3_length: 16; cdr3_aa: CASSSPQYRGGQPQHF; cdr3_nt: TGTGCCAGCAGTTCACCCCAGTATAGGGGGGGGCAGCCCCAGCATTTT
d_call: NA; clone_size: NA; j_call: TRBJ1-1; v_call: TRBV7-2; cdr3_length: 14; cdr3_aa: CASSLVLSHTEAFF; cdr3_nt: TGTGCCAGCAGCTTAGTGTTGAGCCACACTGAAGCTTTCTTT
d_call: NA; clone_size: few; j_call: TRBJ2-7; v_call: TRBV5-1; cdr3_length: 12; cdr3_aa: CASSINYYEQYF; cdr3_nt: TGCGCCAGCAGCATAAATTACTACGAGCAGTACTTC
d_call: TRBD1; clone_size: NA; j_call: TRBJ1-2; v_call: TRBV25-1; cdr3_length: 13; cdr3_aa: CASSAGGPYGYTF; cdr3_nt: TGTGCCAGCAGTGCAGGGGGTCCTTATGGCTACACCTTC
d_call: TRBD1; clone_size: NA; j_call: TRBJ2-7; v_call: TRBV4-3; cdr3_length: 16; cdr3_aa: CASSREPGQGLYEQYF; cdr3_nt: TGCGCCAGCAGCCGAGAACCGGGACAGGGCCTCTACGAGCAGTACTTC
d_call: TRBD1; clone_size: NA; j_call: TRBJ2-7; v_call: TRBV4-1; cdr3_length: 16; cdr3_aa: CASSQETGVPNYEQYF; cdr3_nt: TGCGCCAGCAGCCAAGAGACAGGGGTCCCCAACTACGAGCAGTACTTC
d_call: TRBD1; clone_size: NA; j_call: TRBJ2-3; v_call: TRBV11-3; cdr3_length: 14; cdr3_aa: CASSSGGYTDTQYF; cdr3_nt: TGTGCCAGCAGCTCAGGGGGTTACACAGATACGCAGTATTTT
d_call: TRBD1; clone_size: NA; j_call: TRBJ1-2; v_call: TRBV30; cdr3_length: 18; cdr3_aa: CAWSVPVGQGINRGGYTF; cdr3_nt: TGTGCCTGGAGTGTACCGGTGGGACAGGGGATTAATAGGGGTGGCTACACCTTC
d_call: TRBD1; clone_size: NA; j_call: TRBJ1-5; v_call: TRBV2; cdr3_length: 14; cdr3_aa: CASTLSQGDQPQHF; cdr3_nt: TGTGCCAGCACCCTATCACAGGGGGATCAGCCCCAGCATTTT
d_call: TRBD2; clone_size: NA; j_call: TRBJ2-3; v_call: TRBV6-4; cdr3_length: 16; cdr3_aa: CASSDRLAGGLGTQYF; cdr3_nt: TGTGCCAGCAGTGATCGGCTAGCGGGGGGGCTTGGTACGCAGTATTTT
d_call: NA; clone_size: NA; j_call: TRBJ1-5; v_call: TRBV11-1; cdr3_length: 13; cdr3_aa: CASSHSSNQPQHF; cdr3_nt: TGTGCCAGCAGCCACAGCTCCAATCAGCCCCAGCATTTT
d_call: NA; clone_size: few; j_call: TRBJ2-1; v_call: TRBV4-3; cdr3_length: 15; cdr3_aa: CASSQGRGAYNEQFF; cdr3_nt: TGCGCCAGCAGCCAAGGGAGGGGAGCCTACAATGAGCAGTTCTTC
d_call: NA; clone_size: NA; j_call: TRBJ2-2; v_call: TRBV7-9; cdr3_length: 16; cdr3_aa: CASSLARAGLAGELFF; cdr3_nt: TGTGCCAGCAGCTTAGCGCGGGCAGGCTTAGCCGGGGAGCTGTTTTTT
d_call: NA; clone_size: NA; j_call: TRBJ2-3; v_call: TRBV4-2; cdr3_length: 17; cdr3_aa: CASSARGPGSGGDTQYF; cdr3_nt: TGTGCCAGCTCCGCCCGGGGTCCCGGCTCCGGGGGAGATACGCAGTATTTT
d_call: TRBD1; clone_size: NA; j_call: TRBJ2-5; v_call: TRBV7-9; cdr3_length: 15; cdr3_aa: CASSPRDRGQETQYF; cdr3_nt: TGTGCCAGCAGCCCCCGGGACAGAGGACAAGAGACCCAGTACTTC
d_call: NA; clone_size: NA; j_call: TRBJ2-3; v_call: TRBV11-1; cdr3_length: 14; cdr3_aa: CASSIRQDADTQYF; cdr3_nt: TGTGCCAGCAGCATCCGACAGGACGCAGATACGCAGTATTTT
d_call: TRBD2; clone_size: NA; j_call: TRBJ2-1; v_call: TRBV13; cdr3_length: 14; cdr3_aa: CASSLASGTDEQFF; cdr3_nt: TGTGCCAGCAGCTTAGCTAGCGGGACAGATGAGCAGTTCTTC
d_call: TRBD1; clone_size: once; j_call: TRBJ2-7; v_call: TRBV28; cdr3_length: 15; cdr3_aa: CASSRTGGLNYEQYF; cdr3_nt: TGTGCCAGCAGCCGAACAGGGGGCCTGAACTACGAGCAGTACTTC
d_call: NA; clone_size: NA; j_call: TRBJ1-5; v_call: TRBV7-2; cdr3_length: 16; cdr3_aa: CASSLLGQPRGQPQHF; cdr3_nt: TGTGCCAGCAGCTTACTTGGACAACCCCGGGGGCAGCCCCAGCATTTT
d_call: TRBD1; clone_size: NA; j_call: TRBJ1-6; v_call: TRBV6-5; cdr3_length: 13; cdr3_aa: CATWDRNNSPLHF; cdr3_nt: TGTGCCACCTGGGACAGAAATAATTCACCCCTCCACTTT
d_call: TRBD2; clone_size: once; j_call: TRBJ2-1; v_call: TRBV5-8; cdr3_length: 16; cdr3_aa: CASSLIRIAGGDEQFF; cdr3_nt: TGTGCCAGCAGCTTGATAAGAATAGCGGGGGGAGATGAGCAGTTCTTC
d_call: TRBD2; clone_size: NA; j_call: TRBJ2-1; v_call: TRBV7-2; cdr3_length: 17; cdr3_aa: CASSPGGGISSYNEQFF; cdr3_nt: TGTGCCAGCAGCCCTGGGGGGGGAATAAGCTCCTACAATGAGCAGTTCTTC
d_call: NA; clone_size: NA; j_call: TRBJ2-1; v_call: TRBV11-3; cdr3_length: 13; cdr3_aa: CASSLSLGNEQFF; cdr3_nt: TGTGCCAGCAGCTTAAGCCTCGGGAATGAGCAGTTCTTC
d_call: TRBD1; clone_size: NA; j_call: TRBJ2-1; v_call: TRBV7-9; cdr3_length: 15; cdr3_aa: CASSLTGANYNEQFF; cdr3_nt: TGTGCCAGCAGCCTAACAGGGGCAAACTACAATGAGCAGTTCTTC
d_call: NA; clone_size: NA; j_call: TRBJ2-5; v_call: TRBV18; cdr3_length: 13; cdr3_aa: CASSLVGRETQYF; cdr3_nt: TGTGCCAGCTCTCTAGTCGGCAGAGAGACCCAGTACTTC
d_call: NA; clone_size: NA; j_call: TRBJ1-1; v_call: TRBV7-9; cdr3_length: 15; cdr3_aa: CASSLAGGVLTEAFF; cdr3_nt: TGTGCCAGCAGCTTAGCGGGGGGGGTGCTTACTGAAGCTTTCTTT
d_call: TRBD2; clone_size: NA; j_call: TRBJ2-1; v_call: TRBV5-4; cdr3_length: 13; cdr3_aa: CASSFSGLTEQFF; cdr3_nt: TGTGCCAGCAGCTTTTCGGGACTAACCGAGCAGTTCTTC
d_call: TRBD2; clone_size: NA; j_call: TRBJ2-1; v_call: TRBV5-4; cdr3_length: 15; cdr3_aa: CASSFSGNTYNEQFF; cdr3_nt: TGTGCCAGCAGCTTTAGCGGGAATACCTACAATGAGCAGTTCTTC
d_call: NA; clone_size: NA; j_call: TRBJ2-2; v_call: TRBV9; cdr3_length: 14; cdr3_aa: CASSVIGTTGELFF; cdr3_nt: TGTGCCAGCAGCGTAATCGGGACAACCGGGGAGCTGTTTTTT
d_call: NA; clone_size: NA; j_call: TRBJ2-7; v_call: TRBV2; cdr3_length: 15; cdr3_aa: CASSPPSFTAGEQYF; cdr3_nt: TGTGCCAGCAGTCCCCCATCCTTCACCGCGGGGGAGCAGTACTTC
d_call: NA; clone_size: NA; j_call: TRBJ1-1; v_call: TRBV7-9; cdr3_length: 15; cdr3_aa: CASSLLPEAPPEAFF; cdr3_nt: TGTGCCAGCAGCTTACTCCCTGAAGCACCACCTGAAGCTTTCTTT
d_call: NA; clone_size: once; j_call: TRBJ1-3; v_call: TRBV7-6; cdr3_length: 16; cdr3_aa: CASSPPFRGSGNTIYF; cdr3_nt: TGTGCCAGCAGCCCACCGTTTCGGGGTTCCGGAAACACCATATATTTT
d_call: NA; clone_size: NA; j_call: TRBJ2-1; v_call: TRBV5-1; cdr3_length: 14; cdr3_aa: CASSFLGGDNEQFF; cdr3_nt: TGCGCCAGCAGCTTTTTAGGCGGGGACAATGAGCAGTTCTTC
d_call: TRBD1; clone_size: NA; j_call: TRBJ2-4; v_call: TRBV6-6; cdr3_length: 16; cdr3_aa: CASSSTGVLAKNIQYF; cdr3_nt: TGTGCCAGCAGTTCGACAGGGGTCCTAGCCAAAAACATTCAGTACTTC
d_call: NA; clone_size: NA; j_call: TRBJ1-3; v_call: TRBV18; cdr3_length: 14; cdr3_aa: CASSGPQAGNTIYF; cdr3_nt: TGTGCCAGCTCCGGTCCCCAGGCTGGAAACACCATATATTTT
d_call: TRBD1; clone_size: NA; j_call: TRBJ1-6; v_call: TRBV19; cdr3_length: 15; cdr3_aa: CASGTGQGYYSPLHF; cdr3_nt: TGTGCCAGTGGTACCGGACAGGGGTATTATTCACCCCTCCACTTT